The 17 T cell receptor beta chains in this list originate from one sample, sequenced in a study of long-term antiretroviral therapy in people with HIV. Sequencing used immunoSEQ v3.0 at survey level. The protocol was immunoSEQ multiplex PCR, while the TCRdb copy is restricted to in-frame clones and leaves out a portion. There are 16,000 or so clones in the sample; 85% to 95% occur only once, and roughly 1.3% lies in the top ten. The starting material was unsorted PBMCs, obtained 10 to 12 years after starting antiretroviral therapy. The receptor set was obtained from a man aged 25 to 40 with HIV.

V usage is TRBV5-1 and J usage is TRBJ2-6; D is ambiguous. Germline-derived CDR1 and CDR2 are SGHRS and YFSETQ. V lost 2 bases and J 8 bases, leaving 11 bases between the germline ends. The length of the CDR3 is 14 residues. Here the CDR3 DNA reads TGCGCCAGCAGCTTTAATGGGGTCACCAACGTCCTGACTTTC. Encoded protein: CASSFNGVTNVLTF.

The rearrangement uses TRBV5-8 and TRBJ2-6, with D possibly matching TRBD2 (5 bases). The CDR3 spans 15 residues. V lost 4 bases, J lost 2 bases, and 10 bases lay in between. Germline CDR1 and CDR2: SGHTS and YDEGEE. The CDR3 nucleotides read TGTGCCAGCAGCGTACCGGGAACTGGGGCCAACGTCCTGACTTTC. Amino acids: CASSVPGTGANVLTF.

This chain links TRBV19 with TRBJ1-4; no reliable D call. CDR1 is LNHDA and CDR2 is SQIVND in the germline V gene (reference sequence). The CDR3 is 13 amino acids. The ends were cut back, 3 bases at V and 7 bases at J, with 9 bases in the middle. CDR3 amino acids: CASSMGYTEKLFF. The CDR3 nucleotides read TGTGCCAGTAGTATGGGCTACACTGAAAAACTGTTTTTT.

The CDR3 bases are TGTGCCAGCAGCCAAGTTGCAGGATCGGGATCTGAAGCTTTCTTT. It encodes CASSQVAGSGSEAFF. The chain has TRBV14 and TRBJ1-1; D is uncertain. V was shortened by 1 base and J by 6 bases, with 15 bases between the two germline ends. This CDR3 region has 15 residues. CDR1 SGHDN and CDR2 FVKESK come from the germline V gene. Using reference TRBV14 and TRBJ1-1 for the parts outside the CDR3, the full variable domain is EAGVTQFPSHSVIEKGQTVTLRCDPISGHDNLYWYRRVMGKEIKFLLHFVKESKQDESGMPNNRFLAERTGGTYSTLKVQPAELEDSGVYFCASSQVAGSGSEAFFGQGTRLTVV.

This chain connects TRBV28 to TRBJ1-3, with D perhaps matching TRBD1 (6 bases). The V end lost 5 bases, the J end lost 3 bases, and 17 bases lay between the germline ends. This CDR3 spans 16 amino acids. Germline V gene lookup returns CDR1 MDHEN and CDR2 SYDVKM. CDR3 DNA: TGTGCCAGCAGTCGCGGTGGGGGGGCCCTTGGAAACACCATATATTTT. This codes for CASSRGGGALGNTIYF.

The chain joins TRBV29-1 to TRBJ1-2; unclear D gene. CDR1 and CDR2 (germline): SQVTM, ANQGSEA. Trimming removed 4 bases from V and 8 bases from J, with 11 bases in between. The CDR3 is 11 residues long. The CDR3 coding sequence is TGCAGCGTTGGGGCCGATAAAGGCTACACCTTC. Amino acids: CSVGADKGYTF.

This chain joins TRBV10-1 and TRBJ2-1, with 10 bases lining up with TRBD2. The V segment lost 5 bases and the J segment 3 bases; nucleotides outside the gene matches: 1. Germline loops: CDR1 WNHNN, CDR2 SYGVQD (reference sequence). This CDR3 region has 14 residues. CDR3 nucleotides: TGCGCCAGCAGTCTAGCGGGGGACTACAATGAGCAGTTCTTC. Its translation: CASSLAGDYNEQFF.

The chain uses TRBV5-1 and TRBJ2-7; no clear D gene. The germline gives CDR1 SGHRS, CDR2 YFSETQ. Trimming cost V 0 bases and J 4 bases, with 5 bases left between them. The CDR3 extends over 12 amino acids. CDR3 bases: TGCGCCAGCAGCTTGGATGGGTACGAGCAGTACTTC. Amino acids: CASSLDGYEQYF.

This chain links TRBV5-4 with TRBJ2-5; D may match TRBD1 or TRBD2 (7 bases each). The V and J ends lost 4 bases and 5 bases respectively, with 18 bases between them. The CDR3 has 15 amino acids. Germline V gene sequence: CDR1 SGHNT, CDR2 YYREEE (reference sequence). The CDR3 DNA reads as TGTGCCAGCAGCCCGAGGGGGGGGACAGTCGAGACCCAGTACTTC. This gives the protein CASSPRGGTVETQYF.

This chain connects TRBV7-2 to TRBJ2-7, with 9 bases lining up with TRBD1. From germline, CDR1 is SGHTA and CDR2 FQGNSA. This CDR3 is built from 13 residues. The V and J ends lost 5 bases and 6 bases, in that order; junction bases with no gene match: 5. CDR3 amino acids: CASSQTGGGEQYF. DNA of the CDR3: TGTGCCAGCAGCCAGACAGGGGGAGGCGAGCAGTACTTC.

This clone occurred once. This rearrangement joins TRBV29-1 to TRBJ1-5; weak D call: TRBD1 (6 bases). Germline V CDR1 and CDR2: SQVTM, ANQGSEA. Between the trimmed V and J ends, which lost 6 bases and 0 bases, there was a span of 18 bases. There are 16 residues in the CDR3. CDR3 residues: CSVAITAGHSNQPQHF. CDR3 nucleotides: TGCAGCGTCGCCATAACAGCGGGACATAGCAATCAGCCCCAGCATTTT.

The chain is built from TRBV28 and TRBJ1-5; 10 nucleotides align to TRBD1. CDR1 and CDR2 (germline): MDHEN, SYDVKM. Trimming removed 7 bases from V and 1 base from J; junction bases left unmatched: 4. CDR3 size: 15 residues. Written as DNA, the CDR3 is TGTGCCAGCATCACGGGACAGGGGAGCAATCAGCCCCAGCATTTT. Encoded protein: CASITGQGSNQPQHF. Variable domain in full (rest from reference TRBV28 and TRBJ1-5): DVKVTQSSRYLVKRTGEKVFLECVQDMDHENMFWYRQDPGLGLRLIYFSYDVKMKEKGDIPEGYSVSREKKERFSLILESASTNQTSMYLCASITGQGSNQPQHFGDGTRLSIL.

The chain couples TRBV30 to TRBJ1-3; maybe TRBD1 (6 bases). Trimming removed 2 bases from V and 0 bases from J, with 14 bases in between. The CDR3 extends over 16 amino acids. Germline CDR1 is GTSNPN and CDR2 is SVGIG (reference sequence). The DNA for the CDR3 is TGTGCCTGGAGTCGAGCGGGGGCCAGCTCTGGAAACACCATATATTTT. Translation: CAWSRAGASSGNTIYF.

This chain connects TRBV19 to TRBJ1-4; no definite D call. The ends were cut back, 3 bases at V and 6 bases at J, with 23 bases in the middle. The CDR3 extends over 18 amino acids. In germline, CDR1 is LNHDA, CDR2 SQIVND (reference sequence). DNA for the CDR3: TGTGCCAGTAGTATCGCGCTCTGGGGTGGAGCGCCCCATGAAAAACTGTTTTTT. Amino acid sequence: CASSIALWGGAPHEKLFF.

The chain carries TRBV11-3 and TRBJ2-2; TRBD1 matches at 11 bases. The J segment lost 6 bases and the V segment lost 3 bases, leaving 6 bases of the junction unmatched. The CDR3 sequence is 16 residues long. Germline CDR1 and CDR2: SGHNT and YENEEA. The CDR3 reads CASSLAGTGGAGELFF. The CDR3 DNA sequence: TGTGCCAGCAGCTTGGCCGGGACAGGGGGTGCCGGGGAGCTGTTTTTT.

For the CDR3, the DNA is TGTGCCAGCAGCGCCGGAACAGGACAGCTTGAGAGGGTTATGAACTATGGCTACACCTTC. It yields the protein CASSAGTGQLERVMNYGYTF. The chain joins TRBV9 to TRBJ1-2, with D possibly being TRBD1 (6 bases). CDR3 length: 20 residues. The germline V and J ends were trimmed by 3 bases and 2 bases, with 29 bases remaining between them. Germline V gene lookup returns CDR1 SGDLS and CDR2 YYNGEE.

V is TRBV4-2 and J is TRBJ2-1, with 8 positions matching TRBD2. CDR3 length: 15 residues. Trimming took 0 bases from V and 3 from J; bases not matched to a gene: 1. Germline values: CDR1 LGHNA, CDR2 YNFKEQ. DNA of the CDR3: TGTGCCAGCAGCCAAGAGCGGGGGGACTACAATGAGCAGTTCTTC. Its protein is CASSQERGDYNEQFF.